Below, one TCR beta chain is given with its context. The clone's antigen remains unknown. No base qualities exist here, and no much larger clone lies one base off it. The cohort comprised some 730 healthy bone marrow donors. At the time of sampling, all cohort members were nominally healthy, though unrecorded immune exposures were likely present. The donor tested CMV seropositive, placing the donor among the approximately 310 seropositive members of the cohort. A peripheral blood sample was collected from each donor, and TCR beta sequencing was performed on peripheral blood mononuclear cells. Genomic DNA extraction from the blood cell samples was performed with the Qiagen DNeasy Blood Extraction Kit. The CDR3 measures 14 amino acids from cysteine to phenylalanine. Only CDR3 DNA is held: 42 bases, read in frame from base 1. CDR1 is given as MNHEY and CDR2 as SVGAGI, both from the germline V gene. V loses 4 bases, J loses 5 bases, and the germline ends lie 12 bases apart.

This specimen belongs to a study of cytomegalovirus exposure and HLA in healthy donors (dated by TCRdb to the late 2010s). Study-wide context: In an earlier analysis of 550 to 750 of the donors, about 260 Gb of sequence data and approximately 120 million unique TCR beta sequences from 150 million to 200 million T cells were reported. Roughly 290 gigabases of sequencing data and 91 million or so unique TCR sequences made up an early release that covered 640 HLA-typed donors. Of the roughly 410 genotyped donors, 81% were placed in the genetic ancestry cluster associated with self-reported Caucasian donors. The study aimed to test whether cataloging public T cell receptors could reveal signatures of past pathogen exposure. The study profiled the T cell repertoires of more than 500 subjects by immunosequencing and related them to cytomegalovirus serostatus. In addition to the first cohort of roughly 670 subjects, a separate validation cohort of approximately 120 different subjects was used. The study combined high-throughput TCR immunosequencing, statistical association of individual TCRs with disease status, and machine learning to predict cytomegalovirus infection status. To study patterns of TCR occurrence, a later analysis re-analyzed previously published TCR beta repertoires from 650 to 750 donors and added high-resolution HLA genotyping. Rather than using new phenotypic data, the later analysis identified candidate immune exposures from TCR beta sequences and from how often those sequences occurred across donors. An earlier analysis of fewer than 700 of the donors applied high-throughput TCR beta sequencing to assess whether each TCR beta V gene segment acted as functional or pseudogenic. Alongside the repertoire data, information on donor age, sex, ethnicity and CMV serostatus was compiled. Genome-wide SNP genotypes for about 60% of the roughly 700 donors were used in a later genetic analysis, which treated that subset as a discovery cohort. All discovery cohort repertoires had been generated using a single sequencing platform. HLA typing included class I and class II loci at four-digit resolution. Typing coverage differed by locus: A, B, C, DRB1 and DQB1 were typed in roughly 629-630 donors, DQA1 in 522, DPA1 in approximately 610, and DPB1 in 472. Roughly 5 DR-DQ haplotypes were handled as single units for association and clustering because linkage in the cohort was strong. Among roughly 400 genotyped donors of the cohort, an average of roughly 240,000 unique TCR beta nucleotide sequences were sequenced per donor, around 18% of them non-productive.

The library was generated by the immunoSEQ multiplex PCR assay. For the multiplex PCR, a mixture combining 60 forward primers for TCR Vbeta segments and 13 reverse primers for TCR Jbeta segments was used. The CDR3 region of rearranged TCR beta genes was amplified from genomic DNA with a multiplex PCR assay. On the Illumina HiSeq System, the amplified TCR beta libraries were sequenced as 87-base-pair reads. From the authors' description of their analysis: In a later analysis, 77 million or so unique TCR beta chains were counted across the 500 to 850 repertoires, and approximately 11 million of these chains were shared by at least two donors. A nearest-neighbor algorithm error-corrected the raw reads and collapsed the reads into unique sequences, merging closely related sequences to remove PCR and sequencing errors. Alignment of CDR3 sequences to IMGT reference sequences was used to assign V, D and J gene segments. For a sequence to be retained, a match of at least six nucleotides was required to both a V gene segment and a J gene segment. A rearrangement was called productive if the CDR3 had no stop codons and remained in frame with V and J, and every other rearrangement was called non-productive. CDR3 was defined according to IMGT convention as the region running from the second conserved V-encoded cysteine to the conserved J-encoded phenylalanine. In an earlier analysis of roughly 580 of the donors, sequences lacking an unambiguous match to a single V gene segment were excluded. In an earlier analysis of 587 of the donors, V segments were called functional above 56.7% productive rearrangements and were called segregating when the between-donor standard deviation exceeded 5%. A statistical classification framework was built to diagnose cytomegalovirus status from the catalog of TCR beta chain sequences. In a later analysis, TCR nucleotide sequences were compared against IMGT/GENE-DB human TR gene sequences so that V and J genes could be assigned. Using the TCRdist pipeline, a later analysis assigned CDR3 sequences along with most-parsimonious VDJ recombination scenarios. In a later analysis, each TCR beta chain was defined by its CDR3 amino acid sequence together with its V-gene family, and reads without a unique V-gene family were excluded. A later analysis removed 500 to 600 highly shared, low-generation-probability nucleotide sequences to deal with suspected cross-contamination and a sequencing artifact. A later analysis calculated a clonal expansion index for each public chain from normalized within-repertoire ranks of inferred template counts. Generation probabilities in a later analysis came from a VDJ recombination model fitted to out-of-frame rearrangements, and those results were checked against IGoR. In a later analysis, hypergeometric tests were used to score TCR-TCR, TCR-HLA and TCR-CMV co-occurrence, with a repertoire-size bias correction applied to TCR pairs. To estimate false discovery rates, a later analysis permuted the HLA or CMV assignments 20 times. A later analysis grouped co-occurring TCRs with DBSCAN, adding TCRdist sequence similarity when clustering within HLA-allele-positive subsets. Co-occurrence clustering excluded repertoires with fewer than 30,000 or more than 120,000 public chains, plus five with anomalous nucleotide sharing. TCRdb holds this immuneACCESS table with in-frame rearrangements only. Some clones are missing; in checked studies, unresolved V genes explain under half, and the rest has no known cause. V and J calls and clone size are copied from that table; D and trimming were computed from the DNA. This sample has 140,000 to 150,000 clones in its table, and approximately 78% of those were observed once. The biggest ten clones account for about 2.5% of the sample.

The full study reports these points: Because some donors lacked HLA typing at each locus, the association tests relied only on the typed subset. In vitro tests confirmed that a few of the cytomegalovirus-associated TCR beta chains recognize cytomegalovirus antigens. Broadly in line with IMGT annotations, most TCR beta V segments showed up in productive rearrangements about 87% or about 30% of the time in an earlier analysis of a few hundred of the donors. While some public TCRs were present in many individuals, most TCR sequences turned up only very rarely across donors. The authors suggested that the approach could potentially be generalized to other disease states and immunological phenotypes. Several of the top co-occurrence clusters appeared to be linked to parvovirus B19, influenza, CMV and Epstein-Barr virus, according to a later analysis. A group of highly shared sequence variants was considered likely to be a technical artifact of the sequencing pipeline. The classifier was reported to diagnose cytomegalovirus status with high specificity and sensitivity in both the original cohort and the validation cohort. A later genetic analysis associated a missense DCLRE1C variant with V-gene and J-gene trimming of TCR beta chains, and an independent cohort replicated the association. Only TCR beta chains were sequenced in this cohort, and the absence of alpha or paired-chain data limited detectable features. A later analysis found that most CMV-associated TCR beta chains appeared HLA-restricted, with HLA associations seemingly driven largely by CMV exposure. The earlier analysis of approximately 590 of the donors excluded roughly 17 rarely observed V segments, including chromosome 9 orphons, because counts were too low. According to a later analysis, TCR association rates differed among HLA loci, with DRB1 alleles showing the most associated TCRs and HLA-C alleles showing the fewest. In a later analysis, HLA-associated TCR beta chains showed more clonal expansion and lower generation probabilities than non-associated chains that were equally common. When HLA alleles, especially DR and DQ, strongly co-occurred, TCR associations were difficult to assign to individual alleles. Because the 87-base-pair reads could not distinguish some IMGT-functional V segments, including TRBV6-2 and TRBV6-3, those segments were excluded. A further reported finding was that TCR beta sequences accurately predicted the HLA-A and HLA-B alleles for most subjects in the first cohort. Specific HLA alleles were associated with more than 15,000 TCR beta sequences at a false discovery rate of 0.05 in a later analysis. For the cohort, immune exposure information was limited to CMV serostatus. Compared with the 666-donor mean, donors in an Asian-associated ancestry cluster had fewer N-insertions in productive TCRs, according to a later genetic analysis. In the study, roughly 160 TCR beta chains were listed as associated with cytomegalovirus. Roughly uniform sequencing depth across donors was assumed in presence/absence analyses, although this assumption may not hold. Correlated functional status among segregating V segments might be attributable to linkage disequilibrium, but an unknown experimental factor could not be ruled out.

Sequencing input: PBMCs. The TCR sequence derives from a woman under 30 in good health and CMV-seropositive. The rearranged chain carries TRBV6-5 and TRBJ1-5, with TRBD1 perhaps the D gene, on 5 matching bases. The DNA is TGTGCCAGCAGTTCGCAGGGTGTCTATCAGCCCCAGCATTTT. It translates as CASSSQGVYQPQHF.